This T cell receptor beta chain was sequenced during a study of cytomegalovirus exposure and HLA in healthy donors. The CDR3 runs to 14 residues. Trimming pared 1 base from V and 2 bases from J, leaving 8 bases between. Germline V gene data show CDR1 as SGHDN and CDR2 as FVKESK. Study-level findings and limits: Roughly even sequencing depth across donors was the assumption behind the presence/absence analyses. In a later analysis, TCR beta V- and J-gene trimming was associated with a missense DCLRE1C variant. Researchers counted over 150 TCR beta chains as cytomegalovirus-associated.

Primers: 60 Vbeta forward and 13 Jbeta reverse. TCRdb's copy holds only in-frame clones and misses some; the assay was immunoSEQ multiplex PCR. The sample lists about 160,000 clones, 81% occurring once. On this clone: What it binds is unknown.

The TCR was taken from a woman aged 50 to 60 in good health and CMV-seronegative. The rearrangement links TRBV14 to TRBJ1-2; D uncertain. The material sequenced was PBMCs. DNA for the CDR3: TGTGCCAGCAGCCAAGTGAGCAGGAACTATGGCTACACCTTC. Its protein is CASSQVSRNYGYTF. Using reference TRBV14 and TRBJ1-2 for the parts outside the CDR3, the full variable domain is EAGVTQFPSHSVIEKGQTVTLRCDPISGHDNLYWYRRVMGKEIKFLLHFVKESKQDESGMPNNRFLAERTGGTYSTLKVQPAELEDSGVYFCASSQVSRNYGYTFGSGTRLTVV.